Below, one TCR beta chain is given with its context. Its antigen remains unknown. The sample comes from a study of cytomegalovirus exposure and HLA in healthy donors. CDR1 SGHDN and CDR2 FVKESK come from the germline V gene. After removal of 5 bases from V and 5 bases from J, the junction contained 9 bases not matched to a gene. The CDR3 consists of 15 residues. A multiplex PCR was run with 60 Vbeta primers and 13 Jbeta primers. Profiled with immunoSEQ multiplex PCR; TCRdb holds only in-frame clones, not every one. The sample yields 150,000 or so clones, almost 80% seen once. Study-level findings and limits: When a later analysis compared HLA-associated TCR beta chains with equally common others, the HLA-associated chains turned out to be more clonally expanded and to have lower generation probabilities.

Sequenced: PBMCs. This rearrangement joins TRBV14 to TRBJ1-3, with 7 bases matching TRBD1. The sequence came from a middle-aged man in good health and CMV-seropositive. The CDR3: CASSTTGVRRNTIYF. CDR3 DNA sequence: TGTGCCAGCAGCACTACAGGGGTGAGAAGAAACACCATATATTTT.